Presented here are 4 T cell receptor beta chains from one specimen sequenced in a study of OX40 agonist ivuxolimab in advanced cancers. TCRdb's copy holds only in-frame clones and misses some; the assay was immunoSEQ multiplex PCR. The table records roughly 45,000 clones, roughly 82% of them present only once. The specimen was CD4+ or CD8+ T cells sorted from blood, collected in a trial of the OX40 agonist ivuxolimab. These receptors were taken from an adult with an advanced solid tumor such as melanoma, head and neck, liver or kidney cancer.

V usage is TRBV2 and J usage is TRBJ2-7, with D possibly being TRBD1 or TRBD2 (5 bases each). This CDR3 region has 15 residues. Deletions cut 6 bases from V and 3 bases from J, with 18 bases between. The V gene's germline CDR1 is SNHLY and CDR2 FYNNEI. The CDR3 coding sequence is TGTGCCAGCAGCCCGGCCCGGGACGATGGCTACGAGCAGTACTTC. As protein: CASSPARDDGYEQYF.

This sequence joins TRBV11-2 and TRBJ1-1; no definite D call. The V end lost 0 bases, the J end lost 6 bases, and 11 bases lay between the germline ends. This CDR3 spans 14 amino acids. CDR1 and CDR2 from the germline V gene are SGHAT and FQNNGV. This CDR3 is CASSLDFGSPEAFF. The CDR3, as DNA: TGTGCCAGCAGCTTAGATTTTGGAAGTCCTGAAGCTTTCTTT.

This chain uses TRBV25-1 with TRBJ1-5; D call uncertain. The CDR3 has 12 residues. Trimming shortened V by 3 bases and J by 6 bases, and 6 bases separated the two germline ends. Germline V CDR1 and CDR2: MGHDK, SYGVNS. The CDR3 loop reads CASSEMGQPQHF. CDR3 nucleotide sequence: TGTGCCAGCAGTGAGATGGGTCAGCCCCAGCATTTT.

The chain uses TRBV19 and TRBJ1-5, with TRBD1 as a possible D gene (5 bases). CDR1 is LNHDA, CDR2 SQIVND, per germline (reference sequence). With 3 bases removed from V and 2 bases from J, the gap between germline ends came to 11 bases. CDR3 length: 15 amino acids. The CDR3 region is CASSIGAMGNQPQHF. CDR3 DNA sequence: TGTGCCAGTAGTATTGGGGCGATGGGCAATCAGCCCCAGCATTTT.